This passage covers 27 T cell receptor beta chains from one sample sequenced in a study of blood T cell repertoires in COVID-19. Some clones are missing from TCRdb's copy, which holds only in-frame ones; the method was immunoSEQ multiplex PCR. The data contain a few hundred thousand clones, around 88% of them singletons. The sample taken for sequencing was peripheral blood. These receptors all come from a woman in her 30s who had recovered from COVID-19.

As for this clone: This sample also contains other DNA sequences that code for the same CDR3. The chain recombines TRBV7-3 with TRBJ1-1; 9 bases map to TRBD1. Germline V gene sequence: CDR1 SGHTA, CDR2 FQGTGA. V shed 6 bases, J shed 5 bases, and the junction held 4 bases outside the gene matches. The CDR3 has 13 amino acids. The CDR3 nucleotides are TGTGCCAGCAGTCGGGACAGGGATACTGAAGCTTTCTTT. Its translation is CASSRDRDTEAFF.

This clone was counted once. The chain employs TRBV19 and TRBJ2-1; 12 positions agree with TRBD2. The CDR3 contains 14 residues. Germline assignment: CDR1 LNHDA and CDR2 SQIVND (reference sequence). V lost 7 bases and J lost 4; bases outside the gene matches: 2. The chain's CDR3 is CASNLAGGYNEQFF. In DNA form, the CDR3 reads TGTGCCAGTAACCTAGCGGGGGGGTACAATGAGCAGTTCTTC.

The chain uses TRBV12-3 or TRBV12-4 and TRBJ2-1; no firm D call. This CDR3 has 13 residues. V was pared by 4 bases and J by 3 bases, with 7 bases between. The CDR3 is CASSSSYYNEQFF. CDR3 sequence (DNA): TGTGCCAGCAGTTCTTCCTACTACAATGAGCAGTTCTTC.

This chain joins TRBV7-8 and TRBJ2-7; 8 bases agree with TRBD1. The CDR3 has 17 residues. Germline values: CDR1 SGHVS, CDR2 FQNEAQ. Trimming at V came to 1 base and at J to 4 bases, leaving 12 bases not matched to a gene. CDR3 nucleotide sequence: TGTGCCAGCAGCTTAGATGGACAGGGTAATATCAAATACGAGCAGTACTTC. Translated, it gives CASSLDGQGNIKYEQYF.

The genes are TRBV27 and TRBJ2-3; D possibly corresponds to TRBD2 (6 bases). Germline CDR1 MNHEY, CDR2 SMNVEV (reference sequence). This CDR3 is 15 amino acids long. The V gene lost 4 bases and the J gene lost 9 bases, with 20 bases spanning the gap. The CDR3 DNA sequence: TGTGCCAGCAGTTCCTGGGGCACGGGAGTGGGGACGCAGTATTTT. The encoded protein is CASSSWGTGVGTQYF.

The table lists this clone with a few counts. The chain recombines TRBV11-1 with TRBJ2-3; 10 nucleotides agree with TRBD2. After removal of 3 bases from V and 13 bases from J, the junction contained 7 bases not matched to a gene. From germline, CDR1 is SGHAT and CDR2 FQDESV (reference sequence). The CDR3 runs 13 residues. The CDR3 DNA reads as TGTGCCAGCAGCTTTGGCCTAGCGGGGGTGGAGTATTTT. Its translation is CASSFGLAGVEYF.

This clone was seen a single time. J is TRBJ2-2 and V is TRBV25-1; 12 bases align to TRBD2. This CDR3 has 16 residues. The germline gives CDR1 MGHDK, CDR2 SYGVNS. J was trimmed by 6 bases and V by 6 bases; bases with no gene match: 8. CDR3 DNA: TGTGCCAGCAGACAATGGACTAGCGGGGACGCCGGGGAGCTGTTTTTT. Translated: CASRQWTSGDAGELFF.

The chain uses TRBV9 and TRBJ2-3, with 14 bases that match TRBD2. CDR1 SGDLS and CDR2 YYNGEE come from the germline V gene. This CDR3 has 16 amino acids. V was clipped by 2 bases and J by 3 bases; unmatched bases: 2. The DNA for the CDR3 is TGTGCCAGCAGCGTTAGGACTAGCGGGGGGACAGATACGCAGTATTTT. Translation gives CASSVRTSGGTDTQYF.

The V gene is TRBV12-3 or TRBV12-4, the J gene TRBJ2-2; D not resolved. This CDR3 is 12 amino acids long. The V gene lost 6 bases and the J gene lost 3 bases, with 5 bases spanning the gap. For the CDR3, the DNA is TGTGCCAGCAGGAGTTACACCGGGGAGCTGTTTTTT. This encodes CASRSYTGELFF.

V gene TRBV9 combines with J gene TRBJ1-2; 7 nucleotides match TRBD1. Germline V gives CDR1 SGDLS, CDR2 YYNGEE. With V trimmed by 1 base and J by 7 bases, 13 bases remained unmatched. The CDR3 runs 16 residues. CDR3 nucleotide sequence: TGTGCCAGCAGCGTATCCGTTACAGGGGCCCTGGCTGGCTACACCTTC. Protein product: CASSVSVTGALAGYTF.

The chain uses TRBV19 and TRBJ1-4; the match to TRBD1 covers 7 bases. V was pared by 7 bases and J by 6 bases, with 5 bases of the junction left unmatched. Germline CDR1 is LNHDA and CDR2 is SQIVND (reference sequence). This CDR3 spans 13 amino acids. The chain's CDR3 is CASKRQGDEKLFF. CDR3 sequence (DNA): TGTGCCAGTAAGCGACAGGGAGATGAAAAACTGTTTTTT.

This clone was observed a single time. The chain links TRBV7-3 to TRBJ2-2; D not resolved. Trimming shortened V by 1 base and J by 5 bases, and 8 bases separated the two germline ends. CDR1 is SGHTA, CDR2 FQGTGA, per germline. CDR3 length: 14 amino acids. The CDR3 here is CASSLRSRTGELFF. In DNA, the CDR3 is TGTGCCAGCAGCTTAAGGTCCAGAACCGGGGAGCTGTTTTTT.

This chain joins TRBV10-3 and TRBJ1-1; no firm D call. The CDR3 contains 15 residues. V was clipped by 0 bases and J by 0 bases, with 8 bases between them. The germline gives CDR1 ENHRY, CDR2 SYGVKD. The CDR3 nucleotides are TGTGCCATCAGTGAGTCTACATATATGAACACTGAAGCTTTCTTT. It translates to CAISESTYMNTEAFF.

This clone was seen only once. V gene TRBV28 combines with J gene TRBJ1-2; D gene unclear. The germline gives CDR1 MDHEN, CDR2 SYDVKM. The V and J ends lost 3 bases and 2 bases respectively, with 4 bases between them. The CDR3 contains 12 residues. CDR3 in amino acids: CASSLRNYGYTF. The CDR3 DNA follows: TGTGCCAGCAGTTTGCGGAACTATGGCTACACCTTC.

The chain uses TRBV7-9 and TRBJ2-3, with D perhaps matching TRBD2 (5 bases). The V gene's germline CDR1 is SEHNR and CDR2 FQNEAQ (reference sequence). V dropped 2 bases and J dropped 1 base, with 10 bases sitting between them. The CDR3 runs 15 residues. As DNA, the CDR3 is TGTGCCAGCAGCTTAAATAGCGACGGCACAGATACGCAGTATTTT. This sequence encodes CASSLNSDGTDTQYF.

This clone has only a few counts. The chain is built from TRBV5-1 and TRBJ2-7, with TRBD1 as a possible D gene (5 bases). This CDR3 contains 14 residues. V shed 4 bases and J shed 2 bases, with 13 bases lying between them. Germline values: CDR1 SGHRS, CDR2 YFSETQ. DNA of the CDR3: TGCGCCAGCAGCCTAGGGGAACAAGCCTACGAGCAGTACTTC. Translating it yields CASSLGEQAYEQYF.

V and J are TRBV4-1 and TRBJ1-2; D ambiguous. Germline V gene sequence: CDR1 MGHRA, CDR2 YSYEKL. Trimming left V 1 base short and J 6 bases short, with 18 bases between. The length of the CDR3 is 16 residues. The CDR3 DNA follows: TGCGCCAGCAGCCAAGGACCAGGAACGGTCTATGATGGCTACACCTTC. As protein: CASSQGPGTVYDGYTF.

The J gene is TRBJ2-3, the V gene TRBV29-1; D is unclear. This CDR3 comprises 14 residues. Trimming took off 1 base at V and 4 bases at J, with 12 bases between the two ends. Germline V lookup: CDR1 SQVTM, CDR2 ANQGSEA. The CDR3 is CSVEGQASPDTQYF. In DNA form, the CDR3 reads TGCAGCGTTGAAGGGCAGGCCAGCCCAGATACGCAGTATTTT.

This clone came up a few times. The chain links TRBV12-3 or TRBV12-4 to TRBJ1-2; unclear D gene. Between the trimmed V and J ends, which lost 3 bases and 3 bases, there was a span of 8 bases. The CDR3 extends over 13 amino acids. The chain's CDR3 is CASSLVTDYGYTF. DNA of the CDR3: TGTGCCAGCAGTTTGGTCACAGACTATGGCTACACCTTC.

The chain is built from TRBV6-6 and TRBJ1-5; 9 positions match TRBD1. Trimming removed 2 bases from V and 1 base from J; junction bases left unmatched: 3. The CDR3 spans 16 residues. Germline V lookup: CDR1 MNHNY, CDR2 SVGAGI (reference sequence). CDR3 DNA sequence: TGTGCCAGCAGTTACAGGACAGGGGCGAGCAATCAGCCCCAGCATTTT. This codes for CASSYRTGASNQPQHF.

The chain combines TRBV9 with TRBJ1-1; the D gene is possibly TRBD1 (5 bases). Trimming took 3 bases from V and 5 from J, leaving 11 bases between them. The CDR3 is made up of 13 amino acids. The V gene's germline CDR1 is SGDLS and CDR2 YYNGEE. This CDR3 reads CASSAHQGTEAFF. In DNA, the CDR3 is TGTGCCAGCAGCGCCCACCAGGGTACTGAAGCTTTCTTT.

In its sample, this clone was seen a few times. The CDR3 DNA follows: TGTGCCAGTAGTATTTTGGGACTACGCAATGAGCAGTTCTTC. Its translation is CASSILGLRNEQFF. J is TRBJ2-1 and V is TRBV19; 7 bases fit TRBD2. V shed 3 bases, J shed 6 bases, and the junction held 5 bases outside the gene matches. CDR3 length: 14 amino acids. Germline CDR1 LNHDA, CDR2 SQIVND (reference sequence).

In its sample, this clone ranks as medium-sized. The CDR3 sequence is CASSPLAAYNEQFF. The CDR3 DNA reads TGTGCCAGCAGCCCACTAGCGGCTTACAATGAGCAGTTCTTC. The chain uses TRBV13 and TRBJ2-1; TRBD2 agrees at 8 bases. The CDR3 is made up of 14 amino acids. The ends lost 5 bases at V and 4 bases at J; junction bases unmatched: 4. CDR1 PRHDT and CDR2 FYEKMQ come from the germline V gene (reference sequence).

This clone was found once. The rearrangement joins TRBV5-4 to TRBJ1-5, with no clear D. Trimming removed 0 bases from V and 0 bases from J, with 13 bases in between. Germline values: CDR1 SGHNT, CDR2 YYREEE (reference sequence). CDR3 size: 17 residues. The CDR3 loop is CASSLGPGEDSNQPQHF. The CDR3 DNA reads TGTGCCAGCAGCTTGGGCCCCGGGGAGGATAGCAATCAGCCCCAGCATTTT.

The J gene is TRBJ1-2, the V gene TRBV19; possibly TRBD1 for D (6 bases). Deletions cut 5 bases from V and 7 bases from J, with 14 bases between. The CDR3 is 13 residues long. The germline V gene has CDR1 LNHDA and CDR2 SQIVND (reference sequence). The DNA of the CDR3 is TGTGCCAGTAGTGTTACAGGGAGAGTTGGCTACACCTTC. Translation gives CASSVTGRVGYTF.

The J gene is TRBJ1-5, the V gene TRBV7-2, with no clear D. The CDR3 is made up of 14 amino acids. Trimming left V 6 bases short and J 4 bases short, with 13 bases between. Germline-derived CDR1 and CDR2 are SGHTA and FQGNSA. CDR3 sequence reads: CASSSIAGNQPQHF. For the CDR3, the DNA is TGTGCCAGCAGTTCAATCGCGGGGAATCAGCCCCAGCATTTT. Variable domain in full (rest from reference TRBV7-2 and TRBJ1-5): GAGVSQSPSNKVTEKGKDVELRCDPISGHTALYWYRQSLGQGLEFLIYFQGNSAPDKSGLPSDRFSAERTGGSVSTLTIQRTQQEDSAVYLCASSSIAGNQPQHFGDGTRLSIL.

The V and J genes are TRBV27 and TRBJ1-1, with a weak D call TRBD1 (5 bases). The CDR3 consists of 14 residues. Trimming cost V 1 base and J 2 bases, with 8 bases left between them. Germline CDR1 reads MNHEY; CDR2 reads SMNVEV (reference sequence). This CDR3 is CASSLWGDNTEAFF. In DNA form, the CDR3 reads TGTGCCAGCAGTTTATGGGGGGATAACACTGAAGCTTTCTTT.